This T cell receptor (beta chain) was sequenced in a study of blood T cell repertoires in COVID-19. Study summary: Samples representing acute and convalescent COVID-19 were sourced from the United States, Italy and Spain. T cells, B-cell-depleted T cells, or PBMCs supplied cDNA or gDNA.

In the study's own analysis: Estimation of nucleated cell counts was performed using reference gene primer amplification. Assay: immunoSEQ multiplex PCR; the TCRdb copy retains only in-frame clones and omits some. From that table come the V and J calls and clone size; the DNA was used to work out D and trimming. The sample includes 200,000 to 300,000 clones, more than 75% of them seen just once. The V segment lost 0 bases and the J segment 6 bases; nucleotides outside the gene matches: 4. The CDR3 is made up of 15 amino acids. Germline CDR1 and CDR2: MNHEY and SMNVEV (reference sequence). This clonotype originated in a woman aged 45-60 years with acute or convalescent COVID-19. V and J are TRBV27 and TRBJ2-3, with 9 bases that match TRBD2. Sequencing was performed on peripheral blood. The CDR3 nucleotides are TGTGCCAGCAGTTTATCGCTAGCGGGACAGGATACGCAGTATTTT. Translation gives CASSLSLAGQDTQYF.